This TCR beta chain appears in the sequencing data of a study of graft-versus-host responses after intestinal transplantation. Across the whole study: Multivisceral, liver-intestinal, or isolated intestinal transplants were given to recipients. Tacrolimus and steroids were given for about 3 years to all recipients after anti-thymocyte globulin induction.

CDR1 is SGHTA and CDR2 is FQGNSA in the germline V gene. This CDR3 comprises 14 residues. V lost 1 base and J 1 base, leaving 6 bases between the germline ends. Tissue from the graft was processed to free its intraepithelial and lamina propria lymphocytes. Some clones are missing from TCRdb's copy, which holds only in-frame ones; the method was immunoSEQ multiplex PCR. Of about 63,000 clones listed, 89% are singletons. Overall study results and limits: Ileal or blood samples showed some GvH clones first, and such clones were also found in recipient marrow.

Turning to this clone: Its antigen is not identified.

The sample was ileum tissue, taken less than 400 days after transplant. The receptor was derived from a human patient who received an intestinal transplant, so some T cells may come from the graft donor. The chain carries TRBV7-2 and TRBJ2-3; the D is unclear. The CDR3 region is CASSLVGGTDTQYF. CDR3 in DNA: TGTGCCAGCAGCTTAGTGGGCGGCACAGATACGCAGTATTTT.